One T cell receptor beta chain is described in this entry. Antigen unknown. Per germline, CDR1 SNHLY and CDR2 FYNNEI. The CDR3 covers 12 residues. With 8 bases clipped from V and 6 bases from J, the junction kept 5 bases outside the gene matches. Repertoires were generated with immunoSEQ multiplex PCR, while TCRdb's copy carries only in-frame clones and drops some. The sample yields over 45,000 clones, around 90% seen once. The data stem from a study of T cell responses to AZD1222 COVID-19 vaccine. Whole-study context: Second-dose timings of about 4 or about 12 weeks were pooled. Findings and limits, study-wide: Clonal diversity was possibly underestimated; the donors were predominantly white British and more often female. CD4 TCRs linked to vaccination spanned spike, dominating at 160-218 and 743-854.

V usage is TRBV2 and J usage is TRBJ2-7, with TRBD1 matching over 9 bases. The sample consisted of peripheral blood, taken on day 0 of AZD1222 vaccination. The clonotype originates from an adult in good health. Here the CDR3 reads CASRDRASEQYF. The CDR3 coding sequence is TGTGCCAGCCGGGACAGGGCCTCCGAGCAGTACTTC.